The present TCR beta chain was sequenced within a study of T cells in Graves' hyperthyroidism and ophthalmopathy (dated by TCRdb to the late 2010s). Describing the broader study: Peripheral blood was collected at initial diagnosis, before any treatment. TCR V-J signatures able to tell the groups apart were searched for in a discovery cohort of 100 patients, of whom more than 40 had Graves' ophthalmopathy and about 55 had stable Graves' hyperthyroidism. Prospective prediction of ophthalmopathy was tested in an independent validation cohort of approximately 18 hyperthyroidism patients and some 17 patients who later progressed to ophthalmopathy. The 85 to 100 discovery patients were divided at random into training and test sets in a 7:3 ratio. In several Graves' hyperthyroidism patients, the study also compared T-cell repertoires from thyroid tissue with T-cell repertoires from blood. After blood sampling, hyperthyroidism patients were treated with methimazole at a starting dose of 30 mg daily, and ophthalmopathy patients were treated with high-dose intravenous methylprednisolone. TCR Vbeta CDR3 sequencing of approximately 140 peripheral blood samples (about 45 ophthalmopathy, 75 hyperthyroidism and around 17 progressor patients) is reported in the paper. What the authors observed across the whole study: Sample size was not statistically predetermined, and investigators were not blinded to group allocation. Ophthalmopathy was separated from stable hyperthyroidism by a 13 V-J signature model, with approximately 89% sensitivity and around 81% specificity obtained in cross-validation and 80%/75% obtained in testing. In validation, the model predicted progression to ophthalmopathy a median of roughly 6.2 months before onset, with 65% to 71% sensitivity and roughly 77% specificity. Most expanded thyroid clonotypes (frequency above 0.001) were also detected in blood, a finding suggesting that blood repertoires may reflect thyroid immune responses.

This clonotype was seen many times. Its antigen is still unknown. Base qualities are missing; no much larger clone stands one base away. Amplification of TCR beta CDR3 regions was carried out from RNA transcripts. The TCR CDR3 was subjected to a first round of RT-PCR using the HTBI primer set and the Qiagen OneStep RT-PCR kit. The libraries were constructed in a second round of multiplex PCR and then size-selected and purified. Paired-end sequencing of the libraries was performed with 100 bp reads on an Illumina HiSeq2000. As for the original processing: SOAPnuke was used to process the raw data, removing reads that contained adapters or uncalled bases, had a mean Phred below 15, or lacked an exact match to the constant primer or identifier. COPE v1.2.5 was used to merge high-quality paired reads, and clonotypes were defined as unique nucleotide sequences. MiTCR v1.1 was used to align the clonotypes against IMGT TRBV, TRBD and TRBJ reference segments. The analysis included only V-J combinations with a frequency above 0.0001, which together covered 98% to 99.2% of the repertoires. A TCS score was defined as the ratio of F50 (clonal expansion) to E x V (chaos), with BLOSUM62-based TCRdist applied between CDR3 peptides within each V-J. Welch's t-statistics and random forest reduced 500 to 550 V-J features to 13, which were used in a naive Bayes classifier (R e1071). TCRdb reprocessed the public reads (quality trimming at Q25 with fastp, clone calling with MiXCR) and kept in-frame beta chains. Each CDR3 protein appears once, grouped with its most common genes and DNA. The V and J calls come from TCRdb's annotation, not from the publication. Counted in this sample were 400,000 to 500,000 distinct CDR3 sequences; 13% to 15% of them appeared once. Less than 20% of the sample is held by the ten biggest clonotypes.

A patient counted as having stable Graves' hyperthyroidism if no progression to ophthalmopathy occurred over 18 months of follow-up. The hyperthyroidism patients were between 18 and 65 years old and newly diagnosed, with a disease duration of less than 2 months. Patients with uncontrolled infections, other autoimmune diseases, pregnancy or lactation were excluded. Diagnoses were based on clinical symptoms, serum thyroxine and TRAb, thyroid ultrasound and orbital computed tomography. PBMCs were separated from approximately 9.9 ml of fresh peripheral blood using Ficoll-Paque density gradient centrifugation. Trizol reagent was used to extract total RNA, and RNA quality was then checked on an Agilent 2100 Bioanalyzer. Per the germline V gene, SGHRS is the CDR1 and YFSETQ is the CDR2. The junction shows trimming of 5 bases on V and 5 bases on J, and the gene matches do not reach 19 bases of it. The CDR3 spans 18 residues, from the cysteine through the phenylalanine. Solely the CDR3 DNA is kept, with 54 bases framed from the first base.

The sequence is built from TRBV5-1 and TRBJ2-7; the junction holds 10 bases that match TRBD2. The receptor comes from a woman younger than 35 with Graves' hyperthyroidism. The specimen was blood. The CDR3 region reads CASRKTGTSDRKYDEQYF. Here is the DNA: TGCGCCAGCAGAAAAACCGGGACTAGCGACCGGAAATACGACGAGCAGTACTTC.